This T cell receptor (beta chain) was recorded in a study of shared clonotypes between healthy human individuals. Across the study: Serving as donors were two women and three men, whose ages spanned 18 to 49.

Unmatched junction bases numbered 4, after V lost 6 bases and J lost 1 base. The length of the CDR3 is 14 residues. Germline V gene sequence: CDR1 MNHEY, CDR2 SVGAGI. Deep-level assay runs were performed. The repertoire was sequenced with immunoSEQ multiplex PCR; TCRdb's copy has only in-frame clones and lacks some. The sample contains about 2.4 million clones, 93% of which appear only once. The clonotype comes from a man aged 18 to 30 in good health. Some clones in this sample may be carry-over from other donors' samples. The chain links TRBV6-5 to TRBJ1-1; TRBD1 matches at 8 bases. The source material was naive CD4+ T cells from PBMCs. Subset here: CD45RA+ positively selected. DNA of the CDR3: TGTGCCAGCAGCTCAGACAGGGGGAACACTGAAGCTTTCTTT. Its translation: CASSSDRGNTEAFF.